This T cell receptor beta chain was retrieved from a study of CD8 T cells in ankylosing spondylitis. Study outcomes and limitations: Disease-linked clones proved CD8+ and comparatively uncommon in peripheral blood. Significant enrichment of disease-linked clones was reported in matched ankylosing spondylitis synovial fluid.

Trimming took 1 base from V and 1 from J, leaving 13 bases between them. The CDR3 covers 16 residues. Germline assignment: CDR1 SGHTA and CDR2 FQGTGA. This clonotype was detected many times. Its cognate antigen is unknown. TCRdb called the 5' RACE reads again in MiXCR, with one record for every CDR3 protein. The sample records more than 250,000 distinct CDR3 sequences, approximately 10% being singletons. This receptor was obtained from a female donor with ankylosing spondylitis or in good health (not recorded which). This chain joins TRBV7-3 and TRBJ1-1; D perhaps matches TRBD1 (5 bases). Sequenced sample: blood, either unsorted or a sorted T cell fraction (not recorded which). The CDR3: CASSLSPPGGNTEAFF. The CDR3 DNA reads TGTGCCAGCAGCTTAAGTCCCCCCGGGGGGAACACTGAAGCTTTCTTT.